This TCR beta chain came from a study of molecular identifiers for immune sequencing clone quantification. Study-wide context: In the replicates, RNA derived from around 20,000 or 100,000 naive CD8 cells was divided into five parts, and four were sequenced.

Unmatched junction bases numbered 10, after V lost 2 bases and J lost 4 bases. The CDR3 covers 17 residues. MiXCR, applied by TCRdb to the PCR reads, yields one record per CDR3 protein. This table has 300,000 to 400,000 distinct CDR3 sequences, roughly 24% appearing once. Specimen: naive CD8+ T cells from blood, with Jurkat cell RNA spiked in. Sample subset: FACS-sorted CD8+CD4-CCR7+CD45RA+ naive T cells. The chain has TRBV12-3 or TRBV12-4 and TRBJ2-1, with 8 bases lining up with TRBD2. The receptor was derived from a human donor in good health. Some libraries in this study had Jurkat cell RNA spiked in. Written as DNA, the CDR3 is TGTGCCAGCAGTTTATGGTCCCAGCGGGGGAGGTACAATGAGCAGTTCTTC. It translates to CASSLWSQRGRYNEQFF.